The 7 T cell receptor beta chains below come from one sample, sequenced in a study of radiation and T cells in renal cell carcinoma. Time point noted: blood 4 weeks post-SBRT, at nephrectomy. Treatment given: 15 Gy SBRT to primary tumor, nephrectomy 4 weeks later. Measured with immunoSEQ multiplex PCR; TCRdb has only the in-frame clones, and not every one. The table has over 85,000 clones, roughly 80% seen once. The sequenced sample was blood, obtained from a patient whose treatment included radiotherapy and nephrectomy. These receptors all come from a man between 50 and 59 years old with renal cell carcinoma.

The chain links TRBV29-1 to TRBJ2-5; tentatively, D is TRBD1 (6 bases). This CDR3 spans 12 amino acids. V lost 3 bases and J 3 bases, leaving 8 bases between the germline ends. Germline V gene lookup returns CDR1 SQVTM and CDR2 ANQGSEA. The CDR3: CSVDHREETQYF. CDR3 nucleotide sequence: TGCAGCGTTGATCACAGGGAAGAGACCCAGTACTTC.

V is TRBV6-1 and J is TRBJ2-2; D is unclear. Trimming stripped 6 bases from V and 4 bases from J, with 12 bases between. CDR3 length equals 14 residues. CDR1 is MNHNS and CDR2 is SASEGT in the germline V gene. The chain's CDR3 is CASSPYRTTGELFF. CDR3 bases: TGTGCCAGCAGCCCATATCGGACCACCGGGGAGCTGTTTTTT.

The chain has TRBV12-5 and TRBJ1-1, with D unclear. Deletions cut 2 bases from V and 1 base from J, with 8 bases between. Germline V gene sequence: CDR1 LGHNT, CDR2 FRNRAP. CDR3 size: 14 residues. The CDR3: CASGLMAGNTEAFF. The CDR3 DNA reads as TGTGCTAGTGGTTTGATGGCAGGGAACACTGAAGCTTTCTTT.

The chain links TRBV5-1 to TRBJ2-7; D is tentatively TRBD1 or TRBD2 (6 bases each). Looked up from germline, CDR1 is SGHRS and CDR2 is YFSETQ. The CDR3 runs to 15 residues. Trimming cost V 3 bases and J 5 bases, with 18 bases left between them. This chain's CDR3 is CASSSDSGAFDEQYF. The CDR3 bases are TGCGCCAGCAGCTCGGATTCGGGGGCGTTCGACGAGCAGTACTTC. The full variable domain, its missing parts supplied by reference TRBV5-1 and TRBJ2-7, is KAGVTQTPRYLIKTRGQQVTLSCSPISGHRSVSWYQQTPGQGLQFLFEYFSETQRNKGNFPGRFSGRQFSNSRSEMNVSTLELGDSALYLCASSSDSGAFDEQYFGPGTRLTVT.

The chain joins TRBV2 to TRBJ1-4; the match to TRBD1 covers 10 bases. Losses at the gene ends were 8 bases for V and 8 bases for J; bases not matched to a gene: 11. The CDR3 contains 15 residues. Germline V gives CDR1 SNHLY, CDR2 FYNNEI. The CDR3 sequence is CASLRWTGGEEKLFF. CDR3 bases: TGTGCCAGCCTTAGGTGGACAGGGGGGGAAGAAAAACTGTTTTTT.

About this clone itself: Germline is not matched at one junction end, which may reflect a read error. The V call is TRBV11-3, the J call TRBJ2-7; TRBD1 is a possible D gene (7 bases). Germline assignment: CDR1 SGHNT and CDR2 YENEEA. This CDR3 is built from 11 residues. The DNA for the CDR3 is TGTGCCAGCAGTTCGACAGGGCGGGGATCCTTC. This encodes CASSSTGRGSF.

As for this clone: One end of the junction is discordant with germline, which a read error may explain. The rearrangement links TRBV28 to TRBJ2-4, with 7 bases lining up with TRBD1. Germline CDR1 reads MDHEN; CDR2 reads SYDVKM. The CDR3 spans 11 residues. CDR3 amino acids: CASRSPGQHDF. CDR3 nucleotides: TGTGCCAGCAGATCACCGGGACAGCACGACTTC. Supplemented by reference TRBV28 and TRBJ2-4, the full variable domain reads DVKVTQSSRYLVKRTGEKVFLECVQDMDHENMFWYRQDPGLGLRLIYFSYDVKMKEKGDIPEGYSVSREKKERFSLILESASTNQTSMYLCASRSPGQHDFGAGTRLSVL.